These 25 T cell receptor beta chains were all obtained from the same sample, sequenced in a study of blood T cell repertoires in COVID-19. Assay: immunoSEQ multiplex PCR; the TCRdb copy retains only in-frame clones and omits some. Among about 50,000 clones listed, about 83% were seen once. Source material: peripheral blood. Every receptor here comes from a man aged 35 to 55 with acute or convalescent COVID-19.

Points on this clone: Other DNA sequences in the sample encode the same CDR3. The CDR3 DNA reads as TGTGCCAGCAGTTTGGAGGGCTATGGCTACACCTTC. This codes for CASSLEGYGYTF. The chain links TRBV28 to TRBJ1-2; the D is unclear. V lost 3 bases, J lost 4 bases, and 6 bases lay in between. CDR3 length equals 12 residues. Germline V gene sequence: CDR1 MDHEN, CDR2 SYDVKM.

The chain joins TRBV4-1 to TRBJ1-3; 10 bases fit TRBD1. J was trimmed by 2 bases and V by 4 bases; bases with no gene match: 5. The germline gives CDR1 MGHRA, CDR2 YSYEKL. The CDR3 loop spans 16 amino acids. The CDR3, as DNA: TGCGCCAGCAGCCCCAAGGGACAGGGGCCTGGAAACACCATATATTTT. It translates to CASSPKGQGPGNTIYF.

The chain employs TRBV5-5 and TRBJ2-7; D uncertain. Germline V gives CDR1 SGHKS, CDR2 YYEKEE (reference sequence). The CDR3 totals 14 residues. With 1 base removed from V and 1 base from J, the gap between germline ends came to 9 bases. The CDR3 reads CASSLTDLSYEQYV. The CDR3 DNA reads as TGTGCCAGCAGCTTGACAGACCTATCCTACGAGCAGTACGTC.

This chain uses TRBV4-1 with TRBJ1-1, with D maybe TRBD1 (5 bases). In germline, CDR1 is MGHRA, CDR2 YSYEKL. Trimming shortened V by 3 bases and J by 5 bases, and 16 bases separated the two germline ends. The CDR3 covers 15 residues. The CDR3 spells CASSHELGGVTEAFF. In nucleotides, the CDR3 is TGCGCCAGCAGCCATGAACTGGGGGGAGTTACTGAAGCTTTCTTT.

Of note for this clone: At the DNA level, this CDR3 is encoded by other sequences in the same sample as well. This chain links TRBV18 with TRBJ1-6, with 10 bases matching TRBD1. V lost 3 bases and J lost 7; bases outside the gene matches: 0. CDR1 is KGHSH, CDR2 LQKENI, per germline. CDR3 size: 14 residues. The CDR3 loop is CASSPGQGNSPLHF. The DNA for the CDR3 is TGTGCCAGCTCACCGGGACAGGGGAATTCACCCCTCCACTTT. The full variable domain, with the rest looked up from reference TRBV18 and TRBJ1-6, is NAGVMQNPRHLVRRRGQEARLRCSPMKGHSHVYWYRQLPEEGLKFMVYLQKENIIDESGMPKERFSAEFPKEGPSILRIQQVVRGDSAAYFCASSPGQGNSPLHFGNGTRLTVT.

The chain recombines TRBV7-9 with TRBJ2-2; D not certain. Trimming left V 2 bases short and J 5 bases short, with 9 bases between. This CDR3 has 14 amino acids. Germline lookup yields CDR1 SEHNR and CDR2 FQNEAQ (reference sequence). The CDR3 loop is CASSLYSTTGELFF. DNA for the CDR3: TGTGCCAGCAGCTTATACTCGACAACCGGGGAGCTGTTTTTT.

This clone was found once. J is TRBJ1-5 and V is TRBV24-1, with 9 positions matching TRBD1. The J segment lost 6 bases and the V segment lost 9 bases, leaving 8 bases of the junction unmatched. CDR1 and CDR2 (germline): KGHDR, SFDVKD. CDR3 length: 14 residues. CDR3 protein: CATAEQGASQPQHF. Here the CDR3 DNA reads TGTGCCACCGCCGAACAGGGGGCTAGTCAGCCCCAGCATTTT.

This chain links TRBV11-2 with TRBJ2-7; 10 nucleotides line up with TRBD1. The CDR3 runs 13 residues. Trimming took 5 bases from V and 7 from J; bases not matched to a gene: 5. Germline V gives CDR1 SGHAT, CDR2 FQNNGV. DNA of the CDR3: TGTGCCAGCAGCCAAAGGACAGGGGGTGAGCAGTACTTC. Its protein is CASSQRTGGEQYF.

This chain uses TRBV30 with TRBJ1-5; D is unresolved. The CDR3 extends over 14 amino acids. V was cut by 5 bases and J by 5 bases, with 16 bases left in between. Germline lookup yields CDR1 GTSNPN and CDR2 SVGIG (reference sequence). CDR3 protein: CAWALNSLDQPQHF. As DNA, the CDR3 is TGTGCCTGGGCCCTGAACTCCTTAGATCAGCCCCAGCATTTT.

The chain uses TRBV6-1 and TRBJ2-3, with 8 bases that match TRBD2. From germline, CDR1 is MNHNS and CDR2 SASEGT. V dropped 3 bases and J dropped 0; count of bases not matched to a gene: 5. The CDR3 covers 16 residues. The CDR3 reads CASSESGGLSTDTQYF. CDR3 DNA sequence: TGTGCCAGCAGTGAGTCGGGGGGGCTGAGCACAGATACGCAGTATTTT.

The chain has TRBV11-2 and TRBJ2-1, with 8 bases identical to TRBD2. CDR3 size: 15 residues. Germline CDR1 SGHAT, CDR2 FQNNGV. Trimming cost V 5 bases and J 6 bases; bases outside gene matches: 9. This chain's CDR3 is CASSPPGLAINEQFF. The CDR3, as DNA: TGTGCCAGCAGCCCTCCCGGACTAGCTATCAATGAGCAGTTCTTC.

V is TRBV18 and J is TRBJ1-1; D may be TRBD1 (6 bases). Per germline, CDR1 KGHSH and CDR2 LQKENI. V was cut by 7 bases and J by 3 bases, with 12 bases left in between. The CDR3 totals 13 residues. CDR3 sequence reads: CASFQDSYTEAFF. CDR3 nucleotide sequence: TGTGCCAGCTTTCAGGACAGTTACACTGAAGCTTTCTTT.

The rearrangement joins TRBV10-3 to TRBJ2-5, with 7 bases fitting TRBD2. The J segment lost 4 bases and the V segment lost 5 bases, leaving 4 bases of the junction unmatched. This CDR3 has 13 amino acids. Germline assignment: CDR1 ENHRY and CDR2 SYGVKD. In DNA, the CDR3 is TGTGCCATCAGTTCGGGGGGAGTAGAGACCCAGTACTTC. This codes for CAISSGGVETQYF.

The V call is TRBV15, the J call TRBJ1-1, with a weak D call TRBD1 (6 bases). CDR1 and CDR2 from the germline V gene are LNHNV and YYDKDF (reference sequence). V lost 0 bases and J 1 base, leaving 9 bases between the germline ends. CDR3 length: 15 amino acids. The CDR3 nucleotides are TGTGCCACCAGCAGAGATCAGGGGCAGAACACTGAAGCTTTCTTT. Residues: CATSRDQGQNTEAFF.

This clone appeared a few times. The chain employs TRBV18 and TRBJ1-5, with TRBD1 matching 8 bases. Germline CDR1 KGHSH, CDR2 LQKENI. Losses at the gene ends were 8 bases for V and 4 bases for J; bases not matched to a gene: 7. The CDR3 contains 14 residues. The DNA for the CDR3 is TGTGCCAGCGTATTTGACAGGGGAAATCAGCCCCAGCATTTT. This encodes CASVFDRGNQPQHF. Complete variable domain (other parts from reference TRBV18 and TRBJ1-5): NAGVMQNPRHLVRRRGQEARLRCSPMKGHSHVYWYRQLPEEGLKFMVYLQKENIIDESGMPKERFSAEFPKEGPSILRIQQVVRGDSAAYFCASVFDRGNQPQHFGDGTRLSIL.

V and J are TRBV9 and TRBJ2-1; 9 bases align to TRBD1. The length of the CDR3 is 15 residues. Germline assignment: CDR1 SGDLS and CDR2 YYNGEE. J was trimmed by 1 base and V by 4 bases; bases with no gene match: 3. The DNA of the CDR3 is TGTGCCAGCAGCTTACAGGGGGCTTCCTACAATGAGCAGTTCTTC. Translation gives CASSLQGASYNEQFF.

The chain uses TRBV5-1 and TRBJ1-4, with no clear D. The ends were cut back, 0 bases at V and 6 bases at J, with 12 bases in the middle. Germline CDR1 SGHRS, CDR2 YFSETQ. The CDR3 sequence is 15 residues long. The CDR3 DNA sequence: TGCGCCAGCAGCTTGGCAGATCCCGGGTATGAAAAACTGTTTTTT. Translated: CASSLADPGYEKLFF.

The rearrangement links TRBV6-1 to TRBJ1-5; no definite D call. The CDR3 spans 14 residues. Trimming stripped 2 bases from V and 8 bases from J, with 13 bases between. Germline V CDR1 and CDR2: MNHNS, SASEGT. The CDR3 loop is CASSEWSGLKPQHF. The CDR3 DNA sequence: TGTGCCAGCAGTGAATGGTCGGGATTAAAGCCCCAGCATTTT.

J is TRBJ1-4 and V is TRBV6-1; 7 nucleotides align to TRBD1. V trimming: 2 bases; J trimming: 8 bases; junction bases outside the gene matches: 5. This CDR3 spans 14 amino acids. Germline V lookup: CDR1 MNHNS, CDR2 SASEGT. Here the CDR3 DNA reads TGTGCCAGCAGTGAAATAGGGGGCGGCGAAAAACTGTTTTTT. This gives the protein CASSEIGGGEKLFF.

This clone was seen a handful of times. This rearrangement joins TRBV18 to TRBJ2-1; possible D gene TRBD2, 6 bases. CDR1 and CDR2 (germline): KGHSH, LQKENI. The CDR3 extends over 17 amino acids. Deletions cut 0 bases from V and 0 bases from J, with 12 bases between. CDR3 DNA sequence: TGTGCCAGCTCACCACCTAGCGGCGTAAGCTCCTACAATGAGCAGTTCTTC. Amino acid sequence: CASSPPSGVSSYNEQFF.

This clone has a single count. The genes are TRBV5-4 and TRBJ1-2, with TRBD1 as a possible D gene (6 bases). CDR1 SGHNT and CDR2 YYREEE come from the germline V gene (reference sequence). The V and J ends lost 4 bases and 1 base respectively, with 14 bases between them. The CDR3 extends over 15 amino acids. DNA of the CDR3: TGTGCCAGCAGCGCCGGGAACAGGGTTAACTATGGCTACACCTTC. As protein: CASSAGNRVNYGYTF.

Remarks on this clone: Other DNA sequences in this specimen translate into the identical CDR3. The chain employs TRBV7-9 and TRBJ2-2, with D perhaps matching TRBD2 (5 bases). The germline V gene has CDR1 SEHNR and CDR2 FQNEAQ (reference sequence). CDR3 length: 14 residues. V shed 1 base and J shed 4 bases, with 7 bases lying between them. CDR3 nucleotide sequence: TGTGCCAGCAGCTTAGGAGGGTCCACCGGGGAGCTGTTTTTT. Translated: CASSLGGSTGELFF.

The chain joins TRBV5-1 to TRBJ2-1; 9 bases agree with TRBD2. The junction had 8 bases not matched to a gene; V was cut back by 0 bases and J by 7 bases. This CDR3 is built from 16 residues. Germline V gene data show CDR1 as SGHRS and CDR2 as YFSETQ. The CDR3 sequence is CASSLGPSGIGNEQFF. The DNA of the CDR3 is TGCGCCAGCAGCTTGGGCCCTAGCGGGATTGGGAATGAGCAGTTCTTC.

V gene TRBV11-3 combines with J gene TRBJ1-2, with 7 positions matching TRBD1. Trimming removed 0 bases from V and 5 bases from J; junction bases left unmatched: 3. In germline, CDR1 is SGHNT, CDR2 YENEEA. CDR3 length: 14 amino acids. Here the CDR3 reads CASSLDGTEYGYTF. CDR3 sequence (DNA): TGTGCCAGCAGCTTAGACGGGACAGAGTATGGCTACACCTTC.

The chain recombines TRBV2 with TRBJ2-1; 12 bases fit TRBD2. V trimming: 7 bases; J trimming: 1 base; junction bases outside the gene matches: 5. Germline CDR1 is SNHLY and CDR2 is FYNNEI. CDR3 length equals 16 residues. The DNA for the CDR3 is TGTGCCAGCACCGGAACTAGCGGGAGGTCCTACAATGAGCAGTTCTTC. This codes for CASTGTSGRSYNEQFF.